This record concerns one TCR beta chain sequence. Its antigen remains unidentified. No qualities accompany the bases; no much larger clone lies one base away. This record belongs to a study of T cell responses to AZD1222 COVID-19 vaccine (dated by TCRdb to 2020 to 2022). Turning to the overall study: AZD1222 recipients whose second dose came at about 4 weeks and those whose second dose came at about 12 weeks were combined into one group, since spike-specific TCR depth and breadth did not differ between the two schedules. A total of under 250 trial participants underwent TCR sequencing, of whom 207 had received two doses of AZD1222 and some 26 had received two doses of the MenACWY control vaccine. Trial participants were enrolled by age into 18-55, 56-69 and 70-plus year subgroups, with about 150, 28 and 57 TCR-sequenced participants respectively. General study outcomes and caveats: CD4 TCRs associated with the vaccine covered the entire spike protein, and the dominant responses were in regions 160-218 and 743-854. Only six AZD1222 recipients were SARS-CoV-2 seropositive at baseline, limiting conclusions about previously exposed vaccinees. Epitopes outside the regions mutated in the B.1.351 and B.1.1.7 variants were reportedly recognized by nearly half of the unique spike-specific TCRs. Because no day 14 peak-response samples were available, the repertoires could be characterized only after the peak T cell response. A significant rise in spike-specific TCR breadth and depth was observed after two AZD1222 doses relative to day 0 and relative to MenACWY recipients. Participants were mostly white British and included more females than males, and it was suggested by the authors that clonal diversity may have been underestimated. In the small 56-69-year group, the increase in depth fell short of significance, most likely because of low power.

V sheds 0 bases and J sheds 6 bases, leaving 4 bases between their ends. The CDR3 spans 12 residues, from the cysteine through the phenylalanine. The only DNA kept is the CDR3, 36 bases in frame from the first base. CDR1 and CDR2 are read off the germline V gene (reference sequence) as LGHDT and YNNKEL. The CDR3 regions of human TCRbeta chains were analyzed by immunosequencing. The study's processing was this. Repertoire TCRs were matched against a reference library of SARS-CoV-2-specific TCRs generated with the MIRA antigen-specificity platform. Breadth meant the fraction of unique TCRs that were SARS-CoV-2-associated, whereas depth meant the fraction of total T cells that were SARS-CoV-2-associated. Using the MIRA data, each spike-specific TCR was assigned both to the spike region to which the TCR was reactive and to a CD4 or CD8 class. Log10-transformed breadth and depth values were compared by one-way ANOVA with Sidak's multiple comparisons tests. As stored in TCRdb, this immuneACCESS dataset retains in-frame rearrangements with V and J assigned. A fraction of the clones does not appear; measured against another copy, unresolved V genes explain less than half of the discrepancy, and the remainder lacks a known reason. From that table come the V and J calls and clone size; the DNA was used to work out D and trimming. This sample holds 95,000 to 150,000 clones; over 80% were observed only once. The ten top clones hold around 0.96% of the sample.

The time point label, read with the paper, signifies: baseline before first vaccination. Vaccinee samples were obtained from the UK trials COV001 and COV002, which included a single-blind randomized controlled phase 2/3 trial of AZD1222 (ChAdOx1 nCoV-19) in healthy adults. Trial participant PBMC samples were collected at day 0 and day 28 after the second dose for TCRbeta chain sequencing. The chain is encoded by TRBV3-1 (or the pseudogene TRBV3-2) joined to TRBJ2-3; no D gene can be assigned with confidence. The specimen was peripheral blood, collected on day 0 of AZD1222 vaccination. The clonotype was recovered from an adult in good health. The CDR3 loop reads CASSQDRDTQYF. DNA sequence: TGTGCCAGCAGCCAAGATCGGGATACGCAGTATTTT.